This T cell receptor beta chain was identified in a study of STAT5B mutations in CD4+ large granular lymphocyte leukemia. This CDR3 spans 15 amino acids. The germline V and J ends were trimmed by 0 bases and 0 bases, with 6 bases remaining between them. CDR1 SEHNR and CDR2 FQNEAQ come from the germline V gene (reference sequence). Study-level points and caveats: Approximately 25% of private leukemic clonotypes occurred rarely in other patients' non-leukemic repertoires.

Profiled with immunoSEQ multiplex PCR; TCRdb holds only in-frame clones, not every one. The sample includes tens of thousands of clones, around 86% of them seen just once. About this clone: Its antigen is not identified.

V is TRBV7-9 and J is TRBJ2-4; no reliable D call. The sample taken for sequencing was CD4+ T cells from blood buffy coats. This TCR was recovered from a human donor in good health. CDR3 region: CASSLAGIAKNIQYF. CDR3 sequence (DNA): TGTGCCAGCAGCTTAGCAGGGATAGCCAAAAACATTCAGTACTTC.